This T cell receptor beta chain was captured by sequencing in a study of T cells in Graves' hyperthyroidism and ophthalmopathy. Researchers took RNA transcripts and amplified the TCR beta CDR3 regions from them. Carried out on the TCR CDR3, a first-round RT-PCR used the HTBI primer set. One entry per CDR3 protein, called by TCRdb with MiXCR from the multiplex PCR reads. Of nearly 600,000 distinct CDR3 sequences in the sample, approximately 15% are singletons; the top ten hold about 7%. Germline values: CDR1 SGHAT, CDR2 FQNNGV. The CDR3 has 16 residues. J gave up 4 bases and V 1 base, and 6 bases lay outside the gene matches. Many counts were recorded for this clonotype.

This sequence was found in a woman in her late teens or twenties with Graves' ophthalmopathy. The gene calls are TRBV11-2 and TRBJ2-3; 9 bases map to TRBD2. Sequences were obtained from blood. CDR3 coding DNA: TGTGCCAGCAGCTTAGTGGTAGCGGGAGTCTCAGATACGCAGTATTTT. It codes for CASSLVVAGVSDTQYF.